This T cell receptor (beta chain) derives from a study of molecular identifiers for immune sequencing clone quantification. This clonotype was counted only a few times. One entry per CDR3 protein, called by TCRdb with MiXCR from the PCR reads. Of some 580,000 distinct CDR3 sequences listed, around 25% are singletons. CDR1 and CDR2 (germline): MNHEY, SMNVEV (reference sequence). Trimming at V came to 2 bases and at J to 5 bases, leaving 3 bases not matched to a gene. The CDR3 covers 14 residues. Sample: naive CD8+ T cells from blood, with Jurkat cell RNA spiked in. Subset meaning: FACS-sorted CD8+CD4-CCR7+CD45RA+ naive T cells. This sequence originates from a human donor in good health. Some libraries in this study had Jurkat cell RNA spiked in. The chain employs TRBV27 and TRBJ1-5; 7 bases line up with TRBD1. The CDR3 protein is CASSLTGAYQPQHF. Written as DNA, the CDR3 is TGTGCCAGCAGTTTAACAGGGGCCTATCAGCCCCAGCATTTT.